This TCR beta chain derives from a study of regulatory T cells in long-lasting Graves disease. For TCR beta, libraries came from iRepertoire HTBI primers and Arm-PCR of CDR3 regions. In TCRdb, the multiplex PCR reads were re-called with MiXCR into one record per CDR3 protein. The sample consists of 450,000 to 600,000 distinct CDR3 sequences, 16% of them appearing once. The V gene lost 0 bases and the J gene lost 3 bases, with 9 bases spanning the gap. This CDR3 has 15 amino acids. Germline-derived CDR1 and CDR2 are LNHNV and YYDKDF (reference sequence). Time point here: newly diagnosed GD, antithyroid drugs for less than 3 months. RNA extracted from PBMCs served as the sequencing template. Separately, the same data were catalogued under a study of T cells in Graves' hyperthyroidism and ophthalmopathy.

The origin of this receptor is a middle-aged man with Graves disease. This rearrangement joins TRBV15 to TRBJ1-5; D call uncertain. The starting material was peripheral blood mononuclear cells (PBMCs), obtained at new diagnosis, from a patient treated with antithyroid drugs. Here the CDR3 DNA reads TGTGCCACCAGCAGAGATAGGAGCCTCAATCAGCCCCAGCATTTT. Amino acid sequence: CATSRDRSLNQPQHF.